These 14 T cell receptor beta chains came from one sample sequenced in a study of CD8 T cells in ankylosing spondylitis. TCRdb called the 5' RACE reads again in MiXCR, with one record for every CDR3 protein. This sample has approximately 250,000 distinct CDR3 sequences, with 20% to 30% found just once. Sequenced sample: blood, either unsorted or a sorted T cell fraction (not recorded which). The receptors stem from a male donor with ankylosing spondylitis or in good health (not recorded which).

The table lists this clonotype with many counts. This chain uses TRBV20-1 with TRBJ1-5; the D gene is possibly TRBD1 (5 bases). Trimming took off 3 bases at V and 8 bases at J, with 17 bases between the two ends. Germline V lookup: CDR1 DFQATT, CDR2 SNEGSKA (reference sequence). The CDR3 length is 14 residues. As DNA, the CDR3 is TGCAGTGCTAGCCCTCCGCAGGGTTACGAGCCCCAGCATTTT. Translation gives CSASPPQGYEPQHF.

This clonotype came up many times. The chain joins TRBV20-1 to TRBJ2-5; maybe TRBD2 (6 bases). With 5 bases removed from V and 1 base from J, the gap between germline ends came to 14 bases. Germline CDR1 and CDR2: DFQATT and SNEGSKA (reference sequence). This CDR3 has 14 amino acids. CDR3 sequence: CSAVPGERQETQYF. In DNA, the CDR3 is TGCAGTGCTGTCCCGGGGGAGCGCCAAGAGACCCAGTACTTC.

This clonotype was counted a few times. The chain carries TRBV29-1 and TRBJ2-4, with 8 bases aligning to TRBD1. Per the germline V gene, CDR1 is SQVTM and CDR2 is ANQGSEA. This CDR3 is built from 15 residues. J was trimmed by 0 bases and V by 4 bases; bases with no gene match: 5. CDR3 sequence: CSVGWDRLAKNIQYF. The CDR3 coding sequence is TGCAGCGTTGGTTGGGACAGGCTAGCCAAAAACATTCAGTACTTC.

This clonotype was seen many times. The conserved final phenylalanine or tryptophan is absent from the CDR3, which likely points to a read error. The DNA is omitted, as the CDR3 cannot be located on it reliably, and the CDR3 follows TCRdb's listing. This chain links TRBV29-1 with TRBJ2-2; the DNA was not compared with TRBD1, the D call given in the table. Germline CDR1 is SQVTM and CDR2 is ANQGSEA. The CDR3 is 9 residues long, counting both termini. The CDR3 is CSVTPDTRD.

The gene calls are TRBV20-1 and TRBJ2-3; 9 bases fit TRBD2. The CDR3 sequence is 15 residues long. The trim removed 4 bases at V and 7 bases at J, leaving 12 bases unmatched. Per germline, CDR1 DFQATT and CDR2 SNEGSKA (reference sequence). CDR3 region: CSANAPTSGLYTQYF. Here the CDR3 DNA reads TGCAGTGCTAATGCCCCCACTAGCGGGTTATATACGCAGTATTTT.

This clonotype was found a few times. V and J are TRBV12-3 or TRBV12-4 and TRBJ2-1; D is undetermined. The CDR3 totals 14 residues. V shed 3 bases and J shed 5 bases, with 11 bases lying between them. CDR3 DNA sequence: TGTGCCAGCAGTTTTATTTTCCAAGACAATGAGCAGTTCTTC. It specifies CASSFIFQDNEQFF.

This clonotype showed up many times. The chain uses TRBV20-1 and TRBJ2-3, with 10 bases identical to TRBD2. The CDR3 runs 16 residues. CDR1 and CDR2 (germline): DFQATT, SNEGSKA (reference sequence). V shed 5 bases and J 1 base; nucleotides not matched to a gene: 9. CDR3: CSAYGGTSERTDTQYF. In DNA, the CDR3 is TGCAGTGCTTACGGGGGGACTAGCGAGCGCACAGATACGCAGTATTTT.

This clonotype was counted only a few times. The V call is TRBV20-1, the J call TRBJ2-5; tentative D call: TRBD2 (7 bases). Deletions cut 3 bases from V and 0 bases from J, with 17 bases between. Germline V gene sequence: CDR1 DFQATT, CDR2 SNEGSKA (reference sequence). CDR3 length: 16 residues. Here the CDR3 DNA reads TGCAGTGCTAGCTGGGGGGGGGCCCAGTACCAAGAGACCCAGTACTTC. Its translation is CSASWGGAQYQETQYF.

CDR3 amino acids: CASSSDGEGGETQYF. As DNA, the CDR3 is TGTGCCAGCAGCTCGGATGGGGAGGGCGGTGAGACCCAGTACTTC. The chain has TRBV7-2 and TRBJ2-5; 7 bases are a match to TRBD2. In germline, CDR1 is SGHTA, CDR2 FQGNSA. CDR3 size: 15 residues. V shed 4 bases and J 5 bases; nucleotides not matched to a gene: 10.

CDR3 sequence reads: CSASLTSAWETQYF. As DNA, the CDR3 is TGCAGTGCTAGTCTTACCAGCGCTTGGGAGACCCAGTACTTC. The chain uses TRBV20-1 and TRBJ2-5; D is ambiguous. The CDR3 sequence is 14 residues long. V was clipped by 3 bases and J by 5 bases, with 16 bases between them. Per the germline V gene, CDR1 is DFQATT and CDR2 is SNEGSKA (reference sequence).

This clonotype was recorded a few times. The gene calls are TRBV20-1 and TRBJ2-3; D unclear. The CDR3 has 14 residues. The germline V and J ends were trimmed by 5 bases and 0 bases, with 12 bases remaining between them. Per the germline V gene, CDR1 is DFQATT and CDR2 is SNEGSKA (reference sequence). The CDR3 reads CSAPALTSTDTQYF. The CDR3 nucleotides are TGCAGTGCTCCTGCACTAACCAGCACAGATACGCAGTATTTT.

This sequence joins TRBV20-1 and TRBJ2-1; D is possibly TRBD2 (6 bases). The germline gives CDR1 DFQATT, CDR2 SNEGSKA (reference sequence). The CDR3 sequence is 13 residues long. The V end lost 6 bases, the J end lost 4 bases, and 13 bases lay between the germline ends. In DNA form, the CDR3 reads TGCAGTGCCCCTCCCCGGGGGTACAATGAGCAGTTCTTC. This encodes CSAPPRGYNEQFF.

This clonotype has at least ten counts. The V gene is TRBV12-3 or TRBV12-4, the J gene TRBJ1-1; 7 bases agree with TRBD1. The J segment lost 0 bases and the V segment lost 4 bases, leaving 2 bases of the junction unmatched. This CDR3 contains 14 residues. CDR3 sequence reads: CASSSGTVNTEAFF. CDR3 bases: TGTGCCAGCAGTTCCGGGACAGTGAACACTGAAGCTTTCTTT.

CDR3 protein: CASSLDLRPGELFF. The DNA for the CDR3 is TGTGCCAGCAGCTTGGACCTTCGGCCCGGGGAGCTGTTTTTT. The rearrangement joins TRBV5-5 to TRBJ2-2; D gene ambiguous. The V gene lost 0 bases and the J gene lost 6 bases, with 9 bases spanning the gap. CDR3 length equals 14 residues. Germline CDR1 reads SGHKS; CDR2 reads YYEKEE (reference sequence). The full variable domain, completed using reference TRBV5-5 and TRBJ2-2, is DAGVTQSPTHLIKTRGQQVTLRCSPISGHKSVSWYQQVLGQGPQFIFQYYEKEERGRGNFPDRFSARQFPNYSSELNVNALLLGDSALYLCASSLDLRPGELFFGEGSRLTVL.